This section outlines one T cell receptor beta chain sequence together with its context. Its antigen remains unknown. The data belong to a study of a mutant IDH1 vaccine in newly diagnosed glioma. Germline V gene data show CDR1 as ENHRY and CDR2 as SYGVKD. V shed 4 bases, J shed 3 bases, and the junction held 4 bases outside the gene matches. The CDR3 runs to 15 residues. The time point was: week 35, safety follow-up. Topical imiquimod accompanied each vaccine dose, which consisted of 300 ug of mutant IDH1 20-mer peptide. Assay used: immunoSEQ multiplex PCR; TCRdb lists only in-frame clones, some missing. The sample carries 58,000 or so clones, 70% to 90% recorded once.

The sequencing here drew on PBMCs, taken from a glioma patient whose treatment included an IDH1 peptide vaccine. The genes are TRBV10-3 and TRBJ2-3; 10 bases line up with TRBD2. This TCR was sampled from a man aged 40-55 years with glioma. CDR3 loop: CAISGGLAVTDTQYF. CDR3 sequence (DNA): TGTGCCATCAGTGGAGGACTAGCGGTAACAGATACGCAGTATTTT.